This entry describes one T cell receptor beta chain. The junction does not match germline at one end; this may be a read error. The data are from a study of cytomegalovirus exposure and HLA in healthy donors. CDR1 is MNHNS and CDR2 is SASEGT in the germline V gene. The CDR3 sequence is 14 residues long. Amplification used 60 Vbeta primers and 13 Jbeta primers. Only in-frame clones appear in the TCRdb table, and some are missing; sequencing was by immunoSEQ multiplex PCR. The repertoire has roughly 120,000 clones, 55% to 70% of them found once; the top ten carry 2% to 2.5%. The specimen was PBMCs. The V and J genes are TRBV6-1 and TRBJ2-7; 8 nucleotides align to TRBD1. The source of this sequence is a woman aged 25 to 39 in good health and CMV-seronegative. The CDR3 is CASREGTGRAEQYF. The CDR3 nucleotides are TGTGCCAGCAGAGAAGGGACAGGCCGGGCCGAGCAGTACTTC.